The clone carrying this T cell receptor (beta chain) has just a few counts. HTBI primers from iRepertoire and Arm-PCR of CDR3 regions yielded the TCR beta libraries. TCRdb re-called the multiplex PCR reads with MiXCR, one entry per CDR3 protein. The sample includes about 620,000 distinct CDR3 sequences, 16% of them seen just once. Time point here: newly diagnosed GD, antithyroid drugs for less than 3 months. Making the TCR library involved RNA that had been extracted from PBMCs. This record belongs to a study of regulatory T cells in long-lasting Graves disease. This sample was also put to use in a study of T cells in Graves' hyperthyroidism and ophthalmopathy.

The origin of this receptor is a woman younger than 45 with Graves disease. The sequencing used peripheral blood mononuclear cells (PBMCs), collected at new diagnosis, from a patient treated with antithyroid drugs.

The CDR3 nucleotides are TGTGCCAGTACAAATCAGCTCTCTGGGGCCAACGTCCTGACTTTC. As protein: CASTNQLSGANVLTF. The chain combines TRBV2 with TRBJ2-6, with D uncertain. This CDR3 region has 15 residues. V was trimmed by 9 bases and J by 0 bases, leaving 12 bases between them. The germline gives CDR1 SNHLY, CDR2 FYNNEI.